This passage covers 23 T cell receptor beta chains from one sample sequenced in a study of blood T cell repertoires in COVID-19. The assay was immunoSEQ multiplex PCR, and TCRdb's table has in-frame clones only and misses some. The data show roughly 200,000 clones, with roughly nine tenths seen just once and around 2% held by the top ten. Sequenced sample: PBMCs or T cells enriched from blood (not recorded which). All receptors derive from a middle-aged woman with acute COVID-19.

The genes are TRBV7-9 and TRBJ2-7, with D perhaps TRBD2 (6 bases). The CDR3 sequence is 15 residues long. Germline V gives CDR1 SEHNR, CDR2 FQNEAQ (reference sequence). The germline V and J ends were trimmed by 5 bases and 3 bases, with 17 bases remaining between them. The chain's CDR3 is CASSQGDSIFYEQYF. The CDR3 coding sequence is TGTGCCAGCAGCCAAGGGGACTCTATATTCTACGAGCAGTACTTC.

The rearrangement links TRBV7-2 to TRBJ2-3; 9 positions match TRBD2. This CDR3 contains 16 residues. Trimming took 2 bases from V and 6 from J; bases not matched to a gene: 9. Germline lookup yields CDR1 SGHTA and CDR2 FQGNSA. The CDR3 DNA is TGTGCCAGCAGCTTATTTGGGGGTAGCGGGAGCGATACGCAGTATTTT. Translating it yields CASSLFGGSGSDTQYF.

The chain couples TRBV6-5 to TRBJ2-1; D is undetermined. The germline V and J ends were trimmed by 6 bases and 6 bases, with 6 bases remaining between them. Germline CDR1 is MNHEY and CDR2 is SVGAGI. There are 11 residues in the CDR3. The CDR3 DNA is TGTGCCAGCAGGACTTCCAATGAGCAGTTCTTC. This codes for CASRTSNEQFF.

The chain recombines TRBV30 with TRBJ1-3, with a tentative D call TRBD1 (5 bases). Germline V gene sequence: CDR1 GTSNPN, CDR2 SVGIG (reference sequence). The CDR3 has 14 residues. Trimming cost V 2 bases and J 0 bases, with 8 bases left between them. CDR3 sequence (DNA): TGTGCCTGGAGTCCAGGGATCTCTGGAAACACCATATATTTT. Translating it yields CAWSPGISGNTIYF.

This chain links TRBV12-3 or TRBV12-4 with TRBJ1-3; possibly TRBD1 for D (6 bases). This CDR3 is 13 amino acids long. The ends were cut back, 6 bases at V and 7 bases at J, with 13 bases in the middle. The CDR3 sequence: CASRGGGQNTIYF. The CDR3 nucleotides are TGTGCCAGCAGGGGCGGTGGACAGAACACCATATATTTT.

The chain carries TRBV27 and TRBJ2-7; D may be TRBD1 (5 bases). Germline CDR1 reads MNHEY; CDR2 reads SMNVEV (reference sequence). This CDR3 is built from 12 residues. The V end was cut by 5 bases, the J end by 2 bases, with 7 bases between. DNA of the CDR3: TGTGCCAGCAGTCCAGGGCCCTACGAGCAGTACTTC. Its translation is CASSPGPYEQYF.

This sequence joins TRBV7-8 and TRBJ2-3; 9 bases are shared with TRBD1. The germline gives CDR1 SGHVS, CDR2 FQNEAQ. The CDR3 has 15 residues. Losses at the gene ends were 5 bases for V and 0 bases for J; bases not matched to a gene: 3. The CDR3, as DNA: TGTGCCAGCAGCCGGGGGACAGGGAGCACAGATACGCAGTATTTT. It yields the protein CASSRGTGSTDTQYF.

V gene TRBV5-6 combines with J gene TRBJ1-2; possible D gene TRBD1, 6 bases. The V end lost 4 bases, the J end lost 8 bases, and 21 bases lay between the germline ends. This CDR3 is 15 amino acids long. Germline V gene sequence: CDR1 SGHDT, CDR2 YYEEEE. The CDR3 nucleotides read TGTGCCAGCAGCCGCACAGGGACCCCTTTGGGGGGCTACACCTTC. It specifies CASSRTGTPLGGYTF. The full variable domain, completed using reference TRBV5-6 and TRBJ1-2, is DAGVTQSPTHLIKTRGQQVTLRCSPKSGHDTVSWYQQALGQGPQFIFQYYEEEERQRGNFPDRFSGHQFPNYSSELNVNALLLGDSALYLCASSRTGTPLGGYTFGSGTRLTVV.

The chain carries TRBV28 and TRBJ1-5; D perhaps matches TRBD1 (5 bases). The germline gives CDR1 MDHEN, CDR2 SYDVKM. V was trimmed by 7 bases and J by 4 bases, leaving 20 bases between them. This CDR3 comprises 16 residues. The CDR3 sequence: CASIPALGGKNQPQHF. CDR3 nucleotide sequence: TGTGCCAGCATCCCTGCTCTGGGGGGGAAAAATCAGCCCCAGCATTTT.

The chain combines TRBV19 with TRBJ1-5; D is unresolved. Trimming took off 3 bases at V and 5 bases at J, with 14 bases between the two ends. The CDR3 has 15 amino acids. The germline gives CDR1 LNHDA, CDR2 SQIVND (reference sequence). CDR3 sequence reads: CASSMGGPGDQPQHF. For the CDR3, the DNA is TGTGCCAGTAGTATGGGAGGCCCCGGGGATCAGCCCCAGCATTTT.

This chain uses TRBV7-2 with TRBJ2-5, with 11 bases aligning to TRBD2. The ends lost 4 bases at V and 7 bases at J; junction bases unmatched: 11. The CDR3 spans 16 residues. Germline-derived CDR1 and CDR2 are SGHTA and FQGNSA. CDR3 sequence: CASSSRVAGGQGTQYF. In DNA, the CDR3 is TGTGCCAGCAGCTCGAGGGTAGCGGGGGGGCAGGGGACCCAGTACTTC.

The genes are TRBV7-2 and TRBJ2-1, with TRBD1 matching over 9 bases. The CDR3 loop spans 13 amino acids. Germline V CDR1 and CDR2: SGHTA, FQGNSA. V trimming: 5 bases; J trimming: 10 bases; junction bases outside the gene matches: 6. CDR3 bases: TGTGCCAGCAGCCGAGACAGGGGGGAAGAGCAGTTCTTC. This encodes CASSRDRGEEQFF.

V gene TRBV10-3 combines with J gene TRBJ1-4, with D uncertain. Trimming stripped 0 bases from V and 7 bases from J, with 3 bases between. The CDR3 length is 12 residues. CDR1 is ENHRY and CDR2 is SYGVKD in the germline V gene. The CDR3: CAISESLEKLFF. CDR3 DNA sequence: TGTGCCATCAGTGAGTCTCTTGAAAAACTGTTTTTT.

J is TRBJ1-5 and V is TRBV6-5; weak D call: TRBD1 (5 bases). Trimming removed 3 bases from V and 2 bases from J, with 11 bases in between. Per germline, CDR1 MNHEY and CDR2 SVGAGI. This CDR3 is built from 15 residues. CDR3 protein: CASSYRGGGNQPQHF. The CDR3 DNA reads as TGTGCCAGCAGTTATCGCGGGGGAGGCAATCAGCCCCAGCATTTT.

The CDR3 DNA is TGTGCCAGCAGTGGGGCCTCTGGCAATCAGCCCCAGCATTTT. It codes for CASSGASGNQPQHF. The genes are TRBV2 and TRBJ1-5; D is unclear. The germline V gene encodes CDR1 SNHLY and CDR2 FYNNEI. V was shortened by 4 bases and J by 2 bases, with 9 bases between the two germline ends. The CDR3 sequence is 14 residues long.

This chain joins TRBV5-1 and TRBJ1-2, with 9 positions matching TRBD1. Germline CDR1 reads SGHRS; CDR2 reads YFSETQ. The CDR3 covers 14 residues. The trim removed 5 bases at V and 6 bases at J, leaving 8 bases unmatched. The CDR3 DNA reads TGCGCCAGCAGATACGGACAGGGGTCGGATGGCTACACCTTC. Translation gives CASRYGQGSDGYTF. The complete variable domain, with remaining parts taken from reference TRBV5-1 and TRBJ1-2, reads KAGVTQTPRYLIKTRGQQVTLSCSPISGHRSVSWYQQTPGQGLQFLFEYFSETQRNKGNFPGRFSGRQFSNSRSEMNVSTLELGDSALYLCASRYGQGSDGYTFGSGTRLTVV.

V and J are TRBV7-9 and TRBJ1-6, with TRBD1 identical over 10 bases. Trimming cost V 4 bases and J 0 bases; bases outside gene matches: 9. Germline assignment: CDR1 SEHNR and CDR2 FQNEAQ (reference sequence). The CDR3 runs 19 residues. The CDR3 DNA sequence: TGTGCCAGCAGCTCGTCACCGGGACAGGGGAACTCCTATAATTCACCCCTCCACTTT. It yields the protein CASSSSPGQGNSYNSPLHF.

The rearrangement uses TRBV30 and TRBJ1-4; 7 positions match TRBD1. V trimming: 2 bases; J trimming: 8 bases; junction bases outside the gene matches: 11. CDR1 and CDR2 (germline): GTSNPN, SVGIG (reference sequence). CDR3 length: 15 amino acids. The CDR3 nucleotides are TGTGCCTGGAGTACTTACAGGGGCAGTACGGAAAAACTGTTTTTT. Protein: CAWSTYRGSTEKLFF.

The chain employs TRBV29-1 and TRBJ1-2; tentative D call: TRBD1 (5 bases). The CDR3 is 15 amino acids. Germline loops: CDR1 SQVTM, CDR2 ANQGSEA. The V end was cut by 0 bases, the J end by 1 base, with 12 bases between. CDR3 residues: CSVEEQARINYGYTF. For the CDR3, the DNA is TGCAGCGTTGAAGAACAGGCGAGGATTAACTATGGCTACACCTTC.

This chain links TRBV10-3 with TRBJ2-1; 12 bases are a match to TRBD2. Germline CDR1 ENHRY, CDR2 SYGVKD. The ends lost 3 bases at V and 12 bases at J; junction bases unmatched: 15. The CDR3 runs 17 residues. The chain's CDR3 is CAISESIGGLAGEVQFF. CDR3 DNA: TGTGCCATCAGTGAATCCATAGGGGGACTAGCGGGCGAGGTGCAGTTCTTC.

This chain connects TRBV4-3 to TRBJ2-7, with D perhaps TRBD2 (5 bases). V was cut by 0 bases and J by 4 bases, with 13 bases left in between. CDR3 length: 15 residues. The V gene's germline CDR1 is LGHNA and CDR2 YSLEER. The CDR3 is CASSQDLGDGYEQYF. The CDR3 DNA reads TGCGCCAGCAGCCAAGATTTGGGAGACGGGTACGAGCAGTACTTC.

CDR3 loop: CASSYGPTSLTDTQYF. CDR3 sequence (DNA): TGTGCCAGCAGTTACGGGCCGACCAGCCTCACAGATACGCAGTATTTT. The rearrangement uses TRBV6-2 or TRBV6-3 and TRBJ2-3, with no clear D. There are 16 residues in the CDR3. The V and J ends lost 2 bases and 2 bases respectively, with 14 bases between them. Germline V gene lookup returns CDR1 MNHEY and CDR2 SVGEGT.

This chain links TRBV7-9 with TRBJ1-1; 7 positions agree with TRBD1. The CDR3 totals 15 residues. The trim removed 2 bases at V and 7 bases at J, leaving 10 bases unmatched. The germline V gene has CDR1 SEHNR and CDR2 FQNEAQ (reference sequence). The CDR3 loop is CASSLSRTGSFEAFF. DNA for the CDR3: TGTGCCAGCAGCTTATCAAGGACAGGCTCCTTTGAAGCTTTCTTT.